The rows below give T cell receptor beta chains drawn from one sample of a study of blood T cell repertoires in COVID-19. Only in-frame clones appear in the TCRdb table, and some are missing; sequencing was by immunoSEQ multiplex PCR. The profile covers roughly 330,000 clones, with about 89% appearing a single time and 6.4% taken by the ten largest. Sample: peripheral blood. Every receptor here comes from a man aged 18 to 35 who had recovered from COVID-19. Each CDR3 is given with its conserved first and last residue. A D gene is named only where the DNA matches it firmly. Expanded clones get a size class; other rows say once, few or many, or leave the size out.

j_call clone_size v_call d_call cdr3_aa cdr3_nt
TRBJ1-5 NA TRBV5-1 NA CASSLAPRQSNQPQHF TGCGCCAGCAGCTTGGCTCCACGACAGAGCAATCAGCCCCAGCATTTT
TRBJ2-3 NA TRBV9 TRBD1 CASSVGPGGLGATDTQYF TGTGCCAGCAGCGTAGGGCCAGGGGGTCTTGGGGCCACAGATACGCAGTATTTT
TRBJ2-3 NA TRBV19 TRBD2 CASKGLAGVGDTQYF TGTGCCAGTAAAGGACTAGCGGGAGTGGGAGATACGCAGTATTTT
TRBJ2-1 NA TRBV9 NA CASSVADNEQFF TGTGCCAGCAGCGTAGCGGACAATGAGCAGTTCTTC
TRBJ1-4 few TRBV7-9 TRBD1 CASSFRDREDEKLFF TGTGCCAGCAGCTTTAGGGACAGGGAGGATGAAAAACTGTTTTTT
TRBJ2-1 NA TRBV11-3 NA CASSSSTEQFF TGTGCCAGCAGCTCATCCACAGAGCAGTTCTTC
TRBJ1-4 NA TRBV3-1/TRBV3-2 NA CASSPGNEKLFF TGTGCCAGCAGCCCCGGTAATGAAAAACTGTTTTTT
TRBJ2-2 few TRBV4-1 TRBD1 CASSQKSYGTGGTGELFF TGCGCCAGCAGCCAGAAGTCCTACGGGACAGGGGGTACCGGGGAGCTGTTTTTT
TRBJ1-1 NA TRBV29-1 TRBD1 CSVDGDRGTEAFF TGCAGCGTTGACGGGGACAGGGGCACTGAAGCTTTCTTT
TRBJ1-1 NA TRBV6-5 NA CASTTGKAFF TGTGCCAGCACAACAGGGAAAGCTTTCTTT
TRBJ1-1 NA TRBV5-8 NA CASSLGGVRAFF TGTGCCAGCAGCTTGGGCGGGGTACGAGCTTTCTTT
TRBJ1-2 NA TRBV7-9 NA CASSHWTVPNYGYTF TGTGCCAGCAGCCACTGGACAGTGCCTAACTATGGCTACACCTTC
TRBJ2-3 NA TRBV18 TRBD1 CASSPGQATDTQYF TGTGCCAGCTCACCGGGACAGGCCACAGATACGCAGTATTTT
TRBJ1-2 once TRBV3-1/TRBV3-2 NA CASSRFGYGYTF TGTGCCAGCAGTCGGTTCGGCTATGGCTACACCTTC
TRBJ1-1 NA TRBV2 NA CASTARQGYTEAFF TGTGCCAGCACTGCCCGGCAGGGATACACTGAAGCTTTCTTT
TRBJ1-1 NA TRBV7-9 NA CASSSRGHLTLNTEAFF TGTGCCAGCAGCTCCCGAGGGCACCTCACCTTGAACACTGAAGCTTTCTTT
TRBJ1-6 NA TRBV5-5 TRBD1 CASRLQGSSYNSPLHF TGTGCCAGCAGATTACAGGGGAGCTCCTATAATTCACCCCTCCACTTT
TRBJ2-5 NA TRBV9 NA CASSVEGGLETQYF TGTGCCAGCAGCGTGGAGGGCGGCCTAGAGACCCAGTACTTC
TRBJ1-2 NA TRBV29-1 NA CSVEDFPGYGYTF TGCAGCGTTGAGGACTTCCCGGGGTATGGCTACACCTTC
TRBJ2-7 once TRBV19 TRBD2 CASSTRPGLAGYYEQYF TGTGCCAGTAGTACAAGGCCGGGACTAGCGGGGTACTACGAGCAGTACTTC
TRBJ2-1 NA TRBV12-5 TRBD2 CASGLILAEAYNEQFF TGTGCTAGTGGCCTGATACTAGCGGAAGCCTACAATGAGCAGTTCTTC
TRBJ2-1 NA TRBV19 TRBD2 CASSIVSGSSYNEQFF TGTGCCAGTAGTATTGTTAGCGGGAGCTCCTACAATGAGCAGTTCTTC
TRBJ1-3 NA TRBV19 TRBD1 CASSILTGVSGNTIYF TGTGCCAGTAGTATCCTCACAGGGGTCTCTGGAAACACCATATATTTT
TRBJ1-1 NA TRBV11-1 NA CASSPISGSLNTEAFF TGTGCCAGCAGCCCAATTAGCGGGAGTTTAAACACTGAAGCTTTCTTT
TRBJ2-2 NA TRBV2 NA CASSETREGSGELFF TGTGCCAGCAGTGAAACCCGGGAAGGTTCCGGGGAGCTGTTTTTT
TRBJ2-2 NA TRBV9 TRBD2 CASSELAGGPIGELFF TGTGCCAGCAGCGAACTAGCGGGGGGGCCGATCGGGGAGCTGTTTTTT
TRBJ2-7 NA TRBV10-3 NA CAISGDRGGVYEQYF TGTGCCATCAGTGGAGACAGGGGAGGGGTCTACGAGCAGTACTTC
TRBJ2-1 NA TRBV12-3/TRBV12-4 TRBD1 CASRGTGEMEQFF TGTGCCAGCAGGGGGACAGGGGAAATGGAGCAGTTCTTC
TRBJ2-1 NA TRBV5-1 TRBD2 CASSLDASGPYNEQFF TGCGCCAGCAGCTTGGATGCTAGCGGACCCTACAATGAGCAGTTCTTC
TRBJ2-1 NA TRBV6-6 TRBD2 CASSNSGGSYNEQFF TGTGCCAGCAGTAATAGCGGGGGATCCTACAATGAGCAGTTCTTC
TRBJ2-7 NA TRBV7-8 NA CASSLEHFYEQYF TGTGCCAGCAGCTTAGAGCACTTCTACGAGCAGTACTTC
TRBJ1-1 NA TRBV19 NA CASSIDQDSSNTEAFF TGTGCCAGTAGTATAGACCAGGACAGCTCGAACACTGAAGCTTTCTTT
TRBJ2-1 once TRBV5-4 NA CASSLGREIPSYNEQFF TGTGCCAGCAGCTTAGGTCGGGAAATCCCCTCCTACAATGAGCAGTTCTTC
TRBJ2-1 NA TRBV19 TRBD1 CASSLGQAPGNEQFF TGTGCCAGTAGTCTCGGACAGGCCCCAGGGAATGAGCAGTTCTTC
TRBJ1-5 NA TRBV7-8 NA CASSPRAGVNQPQHF TGTGCCAGCAGCCCTCGCGCGGGCGTCAATCAGCCCCAGCATTTT
TRBJ2-5 NA TRBV5-1 TRBD2 CASSSLTSGGVETQYF TGCGCCAGCAGCAGCCTGACTAGCGGGGGCGTTGAGACCCAGTACTTC
TRBJ2-1 NA TRBV10-3 TRBD2 CAISAAGGAYNEQFF TGTGCCATCAGTGCCGCGGGGGGGGCCTACAATGAGCAGTTCTTC
TRBJ1-1 NA TRBV19 TRBD1 CASRTDRGAEAFF TGTGCCAGTAGAACAGACAGGGGAGCTGAAGCTTTCTTT
TRBJ2-7 NA TRBV27 TRBD2 CASRRAGPLYEQYF TGTGCCAGCAGGCGAGCGGGACCGCTCTACGAGCAGTACTTC
TRBJ2-1 NA TRBV18 TRBD2 CASSPPLGAGGAYNEQFF TGTGCCAGCTCACCACCCCTCGGGGCGGGGGGGGCCTACAATGAGCAGTTCTTC